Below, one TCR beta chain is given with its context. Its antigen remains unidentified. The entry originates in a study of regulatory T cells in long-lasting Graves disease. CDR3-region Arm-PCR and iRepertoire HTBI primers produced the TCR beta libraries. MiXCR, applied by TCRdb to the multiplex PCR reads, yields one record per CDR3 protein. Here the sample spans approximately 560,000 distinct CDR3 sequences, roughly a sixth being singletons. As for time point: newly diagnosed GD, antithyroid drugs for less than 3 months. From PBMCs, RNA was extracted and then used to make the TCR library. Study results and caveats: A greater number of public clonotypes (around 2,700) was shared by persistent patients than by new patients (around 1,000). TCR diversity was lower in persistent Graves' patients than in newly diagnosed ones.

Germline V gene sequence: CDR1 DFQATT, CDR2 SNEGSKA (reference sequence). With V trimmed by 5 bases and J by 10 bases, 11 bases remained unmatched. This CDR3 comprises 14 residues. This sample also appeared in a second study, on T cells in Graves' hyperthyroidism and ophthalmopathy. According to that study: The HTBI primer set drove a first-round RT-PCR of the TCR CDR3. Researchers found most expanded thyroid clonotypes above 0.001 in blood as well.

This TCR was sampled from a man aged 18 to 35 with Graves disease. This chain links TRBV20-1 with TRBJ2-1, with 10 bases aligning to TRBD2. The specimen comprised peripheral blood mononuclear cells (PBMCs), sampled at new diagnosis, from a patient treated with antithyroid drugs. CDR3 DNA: TGCAGTGCTCCTATGCGCTTACTAGCGGGGGAGCAGTTCTTC. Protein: CSAPMRLLAGEQFF.